The text below deals with one T cell receptor beta chain. Assay used: immunoSEQ multiplex PCR; TCRdb lists only in-frame clones, some missing. The top ten clones hold under 0.75% of a sample with just over 150,000 clones, under 90% of them seen once. The data are from a study of blood T cell repertoires in COVID-19. On the study more broadly: Samples came from the United States, Italy and Spain, spanning acute and convalescent COVID-19.

Germline V gene lookup returns CDR1 LGHNA and CDR2 YSLEER. The CDR3 extends over 14 amino acids. Trimming left V 1 base short and J 4 bases short, with 7 bases between. This chain links TRBV4-3 with TRBJ2-2, with D possibly TRBD2 on 6 matching bases. This clonotype was sampled from a man in his sixties with acute or convalescent COVID-19. The specimen was peripheral blood. CDR3 residues: CASSQGGVTGELFF. In DNA, the CDR3 is TGCGCCAGCAGCCAAGGCGGGGTCACCGGGGAGCTGTTTTTT.